This T cell receptor (beta chain) was captured in a study of T cell changes during pregnancy in multiple sclerosis. Libraries were prepared by immunoSEQ multiplex PCR; TCRdb keeps only in-frame clonotypes and omits some of them. This repertoire shows roughly 45,000 clones, 95% found once; its top ten account for under 7%. The ends lost 1 base at V and 7 bases at J; junction bases unmatched: 7. Per the germline V gene, CDR1 is SGHVS and CDR2 is FNYEAQ. CDR3 length equals 15 residues. The specimen comprised CD8+ T cells from peripheral blood mononuclear cells, sampled in the first trimester of pregnancy. The TCR was taken from a female donor with multiple sclerosis, enrolled in a pregnancy study. V and J are TRBV7-6 and TRBJ2-1; TRBD2 matches 7 bases. In DNA, the CDR3 is TGTGCCAGCAGCTTAGGGGGGGAGGGCCGGAATGAGCAGTTCTTC. It codes for CASSLGGEGRNEQFF.